A single sample gave rise to the 26 T cell receptor beta chains below, sequenced in a study of T cells after yellow fever vaccination. TCRdb fed the 5' RACE reads into MiXCR, producing one record per CDR3 protein. The sample gives about 580,000 distinct CDR3 sequences, about a sixth of which show up once; 17% is in the top ten. The sequencing used PBMCs, collected about 5 days after the first yellow fever vaccination. The receptor source for this set is a man aged 18 to 30 who received the YFV17D yellow fever vaccine.

V gene TRBV5-6 combines with J gene TRBJ1-3; TRBD1 is a possible D gene (5 bases). The length of the CDR3 is 16 residues. The V end was cut by 1 base, the J end by 0 bases, with 11 bases between. Germline V lookup: CDR1 SGHDT, CDR2 YYEEEE. CDR3 DNA: TGTGCCAGCAGCTTGAGGGGACCCTACTCTGGAAACACCATATATTTT. It yields the protein CASSLRGPYSGNTIYF.

The V call is TRBV7-9, the J call TRBJ1-2; D remains unclear. This CDR3 contains 15 residues. Trimming removed 5 bases from V and 3 bases from J, with 16 bases in between. CDR1 and CDR2 from the germline V gene are SEHNR and FQNEAQ (reference sequence). In DNA form, the CDR3 reads TGTGCCAGCAGCCCCGGGCAGGTGGTAGACTATGGCTACACCTTC. As protein: CASSPGQVVDYGYTF.

The chain links TRBV6-1 to TRBJ1-1; the match to TRBD1 covers 7 bases. Germline assignment: CDR1 MNHNS and CDR2 SASEGT. The CDR3 has 15 residues. The trim removed 5 bases at V and 1 base at J, leaving 7 bases unmatched. This CDR3 is CASSRKTGWNTEAFF. CDR3 nucleotide sequence: TGTGCCAGCAGTAGAAAGACAGGGTGGAACACTGAAGCTTTCTTT.

There are a few counts of this clonotype. The chain carries TRBV2 and TRBJ2-7; tentatively, D is TRBD2 (6 bases). The CDR3 extends over 12 amino acids. Germline CDR1 and CDR2: SNHLY and FYNNEI. Trimming shortened V by 6 bases and J by 6 bases, and 12 bases separated the two germline ends. CDR3 bases: TGTGCCAGCAGGGTGGGGGGAGGCGAGCAGTACTTC. It yields the protein CASRVGGGEQYF.

This sequence joins TRBV5-4 and TRBJ2-1; weak D call: TRBD2 (5 bases). V was shortened by 9 bases and J by 6 bases, with 13 bases between the two germline ends. The CDR3 has 12 amino acids. CDR1 is SGHNT and CDR2 is YYREEE in the germline V gene (reference sequence). The CDR3 region has the DNA TGTGCCATCGGCCGAGGGAGCAATGAGCAGTTCTTC. Its translation is CAIGRGSNEQFF.

This chain uses TRBV7-2 with TRBJ1-5; no definite D call. This CDR3 region has 14 residues. Trimming pared 4 bases from V and 7 bases from J, leaving 14 bases between. From germline, CDR1 is SGHTA and CDR2 FQGNSA. The chain's CDR3 is CASSSGRSGQPQHF. In DNA form, the CDR3 reads TGTGCCAGCAGCTCCGGTCGAAGCGGGCAGCCCCAGCATTTT. The full variable domain, rest sourced from reference TRBV7-2 and TRBJ1-5, is GAGVSQSPSNKVTEKGKDVELRCDPISGHTALYWYRQSLGQGLEFLIYFQGNSAPDKSGLPSDRFSAERTGGSVSTLTIQRTQQEDSAVYLCASSSGRSGQPQHFGDGTRLSIL.

This clonotype was found a few times. The chain recombines TRBV4-3 with TRBJ2-7; D may be TRBD1 (6 bases). CDR3 length equals 16 residues. The germline V and J ends were trimmed by 0 bases and 2 bases, with 14 bases remaining between them. Germline V gives CDR1 LGHNA, CDR2 YSLEER. The CDR3 bases are TGCGCCAGCAGCCAAGATGTCACAGGGCGTACCTACGAGCAGTACTTC. Protein: CASSQDVTGRTYEQYF.

The J gene is TRBJ1-4, the V gene TRBV7-9, with D possibly matching TRBD1 (5 bases). The CDR3 consists of 15 residues. V was shortened by 2 bases and J by 5 bases, with 12 bases between the two germline ends. Germline CDR1 and CDR2: SEHNR and FQNEAQ (reference sequence). The CDR3 nucleotides are TGTGCCAGCAGCTTAAGGACACCAGTCAATGAAAAACTGTTTTTT. It encodes CASSLRTPVNEKLFF.

The rearrangement uses TRBV7-2 and TRBJ2-5; 7 positions match TRBD2. CDR1 is SGHTA, CDR2 FQGNSA, per germline. The CDR3 has 15 residues. The V segment lost 3 bases and the J segment 4 bases; nucleotides outside the gene matches: 8. The CDR3 coding sequence is TGTGCCAGCAGCTTTCCGACTAGCCGGGCAGAGACCCAGTACTTC. Its protein product is CASSFPTSRAETQYF.

This clonotype was detected a few times. The chain has TRBV7-2 and TRBJ1-6; no reliable D call. Germline CDR1 SGHTA, CDR2 FQGNSA. Trimming took 3 bases from V and 10 from J, leaving 13 bases between them. The length of the CDR3 is 14 residues. DNA for the CDR3: TGTGCCAGCAGCTTTGGGCTAGGGAACTCACCCCTCCACTTT. The encoded protein is CASSFGLGNSPLHF. Variable domain in full (rest from reference TRBV7-2 and TRBJ1-6): GAGVSQSPSNKVTEKGKDVELRCDPISGHTALYWYRQSLGQGLEFLIYFQGNSAPDKSGLPSDRFSAERTGGSVSTLTIQRTQQEDSAVYLCASSFGLGNSPLHFGNGTRLTVT.

CDR3 region: CASSFNTGEGSPLHF. The CDR3 nucleotides read TGTGCCAGCAGCTTTAACACAGGGGAAGGATCACCCCTCCACTTT. This chain connects TRBV7-2 to TRBJ1-6; 7 bases line up with TRBD1. J gave up 10 bases and V 3 bases, and 9 bases lay outside the gene matches. CDR3 size: 15 residues. Germline CDR1 and CDR2: SGHTA and FQGNSA.

V is TRBV7-9 and J is TRBJ1-1; maybe TRBD1 (5 bases). CDR3 length equals 14 residues. Trimming removed 3 bases at V and 4 bases at J, with 12 bases between. The germline gives CDR1 SEHNR, CDR2 FQNEAQ (reference sequence). For the CDR3, the DNA is TGTGCCAGCAGCTTGGGAGGGGCTCCCACTGAAGCTTTCTTT. Its protein is CASSLGGAPTEAFF.

This clonotype was recorded a few times. J is TRBJ2-6 and V is TRBV5-1; D is perhaps TRBD1 (6 bases). The germline gives CDR1 SGHRS, CDR2 YFSETQ. V dropped 2 bases and J dropped 0 bases, with 12 bases sitting between them. This CDR3 has 17 amino acids. Here the CDR3 DNA reads TGCGCCAGCAGCTTCGGGGACACCGACTCTGGGGCCAACGTCCTGACTTTC. Amino acids: CASSFGDTDSGANVLTF.

The genes are TRBV12-3 or TRBV12-4 and TRBJ2-3, with 9 bases lining up with TRBD2. Losses at the gene ends were 3 bases for V and 1 base for J; bases not matched to a gene: 14. The CDR3 consists of 19 residues. As DNA, the CDR3 is TGTGCCAGCAGTTTTCCCGGGTCGGCTAGCGGGATCGGCACAGATACGCAGTATTTT. Protein: CASSFPGSASGIGTDTQYF.

The chain couples TRBV12-1 to TRBJ1-1. TRBV12-1 is assigned pseudogene status. The CDR3 runs to 14 residues. The CDR3 nucleotides are TGTGCCAGCACTTTTCGAACAGCGAACACTGAAGCTTTCTTT. This gives the protein CASTFRTANTEAFF.

The chain recombines TRBV5-1 with TRBJ1-1; D not certain. V was cut by 4 bases and J by 3 bases, with 10 bases left in between. The germline gives CDR1 SGHRS, CDR2 YFSETQ. The CDR3 is made up of 13 amino acids. Here the CDR3 DNA reads TGCGCCAGCAGCCCAAGAATGGACACTGAAGCTTTCTTT. The encoded protein is CASSPRMDTEAFF.

This CDR3 is CASSLGRGSEAFF. CDR3 nucleotides: TGCGCCAGCAGCTTGGGTAGGGGGTCTGAAGCTTTCTTT. The chain employs TRBV5-1 and TRBJ1-1; possibly TRBD1 for D (6 bases). This CDR3 comprises 13 residues. V lost 0 bases and J 6 bases, leaving 9 bases between the germline ends. Per germline, CDR1 SGHRS and CDR2 YFSETQ.

This chain links TRBV20-1 with TRBJ1-1, with TRBD1 identical over 8 bases. J lost 0 bases, V lost 3 bases, and 12 bases had no gene match. Per the germline V gene, CDR1 is DFQATT and CDR2 is SNEGSKA (reference sequence). This CDR3 comprises 17 residues. The CDR3 nucleotides are TGCAGTGCTAGGTCAGGGGGCTTACTCCTCTTGAACACTGAAGCTTTCTTT. This encodes CSARSGGLLLLNTEAFF.

In its sample, this clonotype was seen a few times. V usage is TRBV18 and J usage is TRBJ1-2; TRBD1 might be the D (6 bases). Per the germline V gene, CDR1 is KGHSH and CDR2 is LQKENI. The CDR3 length is 16 residues. The V and J ends lost 0 bases and 5 bases respectively, with 16 bases between them. CDR3 loop: CASSPPKGEGVYGYTF. The CDR3 nucleotides read TGTGCCAGCTCACCACCAAAGGGCGAGGGGGTGTATGGCTACACCTTC.

The table lists this clonotype with a few counts. This chain uses TRBV4-1 with TRBJ1-1; D might be TRBD1 (6 bases). Germline assignment: CDR1 MGHRA and CDR2 YSYEKL. The CDR3 has 16 residues. The V end was cut by 3 bases, the J end by 0 bases, with 14 bases between. The CDR3 DNA reads as TGCGCCAGCAGCCACGGCGGGGGGCAAATGAACACTGAAGCTTTCTTT. The encoded protein is CASSHGGGQMNTEAFF.

V is TRBV5-8 and J is TRBJ1-1; no firm D call. Deletions cut 2 bases from V and 4 bases from J, with 9 bases between. The germline V gene encodes CDR1 SGHTS and CDR2 YDEGEE. CDR3 length equals 13 residues. CDR3 region: CASSFGLGTEAFF. CDR3 nucleotide sequence: TGTGCCAGCAGCTTCGGGTTGGGCACTGAAGCTTTCTTT.

The chain carries TRBV10-3 and TRBJ2-1; 8 bases agree with TRBD2. The V gene's germline CDR1 is ENHRY and CDR2 SYGVKD. The J segment lost 6 bases and the V segment lost 3 bases, leaving 7 bases of the junction unmatched. CDR3 length: 15 amino acids. CDR3: CAISDGLALLNEQFF. CDR3 coding DNA: TGTGCCATCAGTGATGGACTAGCTTTACTCAATGAGCAGTTCTTC.

The table lists this clonotype with a few counts. The chain couples TRBV6-5 to TRBJ2-1; TRBD2 matches 8 bases. Germline loops: CDR1 MNHEY, CDR2 SVGAGI. After removal of 0 bases from V and 7 bases from J, the junction contained 5 bases not matched to a gene. The CDR3 is 15 residues long. The CDR3 region is CASSYSWTSRNEQFF. In nucleotides, the CDR3 is TGTGCCAGCAGTTACTCCTGGACTAGCAGGAATGAGCAGTTCTTC.

This clonotype was observed a few times. The chain is built from TRBV4-1 and TRBJ1-2, with a tentative D call TRBD1 (5 bases). Germline assignment: CDR1 MGHRA and CDR2 YSYEKL. CDR3 size: 17 residues. Deletions cut 1 base from V and 4 bases from J, with 19 bases between. The CDR3 spells CASSQATLWGRGYGYTF. DNA of the CDR3: TGCGCCAGCAGCCAAGCTACGCTCTGGGGGAGAGGCTATGGCTACACCTTC.

The chain couples TRBV7-9 to TRBJ2-5; TRBD1 might be the D (6 bases). Per germline, CDR1 SEHNR and CDR2 FQNEAQ (reference sequence). There are 14 residues in the CDR3. Trimming cost V 5 bases and J 3 bases, with 13 bases left between them. The CDR3 coding sequence is TGTGCCAGCAGCCCGATGGCAGGGGAAGAGACCCAGTACTTC. Residues: CASSPMAGEETQYF.

Only a few counts were recorded for this clonotype. The chain employs TRBV6-1 and TRBJ1-4; 12 bases fit TRBD1. Germline V CDR1 and CDR2: MNHNS, SASEGT. V was pared by 4 bases and J by 4 bases, with 10 bases of the junction left unmatched. This CDR3 is 18 amino acids long. For the CDR3, the DNA is TGTGCCAGCAGTGCCGGGACAGGGGGCCTTTCCGTTAATGAAAAACTGTTTTTT. Protein sequence: CASSAGTGGLSVNEKLFF.